This TCR beta chain was captured by sequencing in a study of blood T cell repertoires in COVID-19. Study overall: The United States, Italy and Spain provided the acute and convalescent COVID-19 samples. From T cells, B-cell-depleted T cells, or PBMCs came the material, which was cDNA or gDNA.

In the authors' workflow: Estimation of nucleated cell counts relied on the amplification of reference gene primers. Assay: immunoSEQ multiplex PCR; the TCRdb copy retains only in-frame clones and omits some. V and J calls and clone size are as listed in that table; D and trimming were resolved from the DNA. The repertoire holds roughly 230,000 clones, with about 85% as singletons. Germline loops: CDR1 SGHTA, CDR2 FQGNSA. V lost 6 bases to trimming and J lost 3 bases; unmatched junction nucleotides: 10. The CDR3 is made up of 15 amino acids. This sequence was found in a man aged 35 to 55 with acute or convalescent COVID-19. The V gene is TRBV7-2, the J gene TRBJ1-1, with TRBD1 matching 7 bases. The sample comprised peripheral blood. CDR3 residues: CASSRRGPTDTEAFF. As DNA, the CDR3 is TGTGCCAGCAGTCGGAGGGGGCCCACCGACACTGAAGCTTTCTTT.